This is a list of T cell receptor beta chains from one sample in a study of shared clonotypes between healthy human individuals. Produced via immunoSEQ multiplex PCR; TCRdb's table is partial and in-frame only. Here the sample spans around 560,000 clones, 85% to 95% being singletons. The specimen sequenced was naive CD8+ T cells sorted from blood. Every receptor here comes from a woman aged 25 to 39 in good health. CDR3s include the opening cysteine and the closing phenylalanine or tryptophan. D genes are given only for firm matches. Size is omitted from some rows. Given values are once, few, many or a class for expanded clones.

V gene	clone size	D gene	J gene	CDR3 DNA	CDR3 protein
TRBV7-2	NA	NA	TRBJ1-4	TGTGCCAGCAGCTCGCCGACAGCCCTGGAACTGTTTTTT	CASSSPTALELFF
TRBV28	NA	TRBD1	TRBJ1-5	TGTGCCAGCAGGGACGGGACAGGGGTAAATCAGCCCCAGCATTTT	CASRDGTGVNQPQHF
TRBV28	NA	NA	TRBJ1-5	TGTGCCAGCAGTTTGCCTATAAGGAATCAGCCCCAGCATTTT	CASSLPIRNQPQHF
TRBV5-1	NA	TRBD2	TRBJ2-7	TGCGCCAGCAGCCGGGACAGGAGGGGACTAGCGGCCTACGAGCAGTACTTC	CASSRDRRGLAAYEQYF
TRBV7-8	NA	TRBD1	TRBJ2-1	TGTGCCAGCAGCTTATGGGACAGGGGGCAGAATGAGCAGTTCTTC	CASSLWDRGQNEQFF
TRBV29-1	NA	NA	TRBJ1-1	TGCAGCGTTGTCGGAACAGTGAATGAAGCTTTCTTT	CSVVGTVNEAFF
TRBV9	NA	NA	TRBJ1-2	TGTGCCAGCAGCGTAGAATCAGATGTGTGGGCAGGCATTAGCTCTACCTTC	CASSVESDVWAGISSTF
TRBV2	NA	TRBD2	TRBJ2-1	TGTGCCAGCACCCCCGCTAGCGGGAGGAATGAGCAGTTCTTC	CASTPASGRNEQFF
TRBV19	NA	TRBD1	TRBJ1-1	TGTGCCAGTAGTCTTGACAGGGGACCGAACACTGAAGCTTTCTTT	CASSLDRGPNTEAFF
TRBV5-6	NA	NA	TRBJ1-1	TGTGCCAGCGGTAGCCAGGCCGACACTGAAGCTTTCTTT	CASGSQADTEAFF
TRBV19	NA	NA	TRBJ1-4	TGTGCCAGTAGTATCCGGGTCTCAACTAATGAAAAACTGTTTTTT	CASSIRVSTNEKLFF
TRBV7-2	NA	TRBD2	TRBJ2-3	TGTGCCAGCAGCCAGCGGGACGGGAATACGCAGTATTTT	CASSQRDGNTQYF
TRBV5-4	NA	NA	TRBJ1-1	TGTGCCAGCAGCTTGGGCCATTCCCCTACTGAAGCTTTCTTT	CASSLGHSPTEAFF
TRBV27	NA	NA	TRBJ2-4	TGTGCCAGCAGTTTAGGGTTGGGAGCCAAAAACATTCAGTACTTC	CASSLGLGAKNIQYF
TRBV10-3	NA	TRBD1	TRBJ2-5	TGTGCCAACATATTACCGGGGACAGGGGAAGAGACCCAGTACTTC	CANILPGTGEETQYF
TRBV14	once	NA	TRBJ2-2	TGTGCCAGCAGCCAAGCTGCGCTAGCGAACACCGGGGAGCTGTTTTTT	CASSQAALANTGELFF
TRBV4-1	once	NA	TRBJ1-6	TGCGCCAGCAGCCAAGATCGGGTACGTCTTGATTCACCCCTCCACTTT	CASSQDRVRLDSPLHF
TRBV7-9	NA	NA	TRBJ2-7	TGTGCCAGCAGCCCAAACGGGAGAGCCTACGAGCAGTACTTC	CASSPNGRAYEQYF
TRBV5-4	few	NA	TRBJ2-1	TGTGCCAGCAGCCGGGACTCCGAGCAGTTCTTC	CASSRDSEQFF
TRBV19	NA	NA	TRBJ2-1	TGTGCCAGTAGTATCATACTGTTGGGGTACAATGAGCAGTTCTTC	CASSIILLGYNEQFF
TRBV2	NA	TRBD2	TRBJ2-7	TGTGCCAGCAGTGATTTCGGGACTAGCGGGAGGGTTCGGAGCTCCTACGAGCAGTACTTC	CASSDFGTSGRVRSSYEQYF
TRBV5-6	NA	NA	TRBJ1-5	TGTGCCAGCAGCTTGGGTGGGGGTCGGCCCCAGCATTTT	CASSLGGGRPQHF
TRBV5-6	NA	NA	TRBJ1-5	TGTGCCAGCAGCTTAGGGTATAGCAATCAGCCCCAGCATTTT	CASSLGYSNQPQHF
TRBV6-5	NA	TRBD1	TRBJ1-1	TGTGCCAGCAGTTGGGACAGGGGGAACATGAACACTGAAGCTTTCTTT	CASSWDRGNMNTEAFF
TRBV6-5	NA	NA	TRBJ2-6	TGTGCCAGCAGTTACTCGATAGGCCCTGGGGCCAACGTCCTGACTTTC	CASSYSIGPGANVLTF
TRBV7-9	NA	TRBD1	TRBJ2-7	TGTGCCAGCAGCTTAGGACCCGGGACAGGGCAGGTCGAGCAGTACTTC	CASSLGPGTGQVEQYF
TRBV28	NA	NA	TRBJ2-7	TGTGCCAGCAGTCCTCTGGGAAGCGGAGGTGGCTACGAGCAGTACTTC	CASSPLGSGGGYEQYF
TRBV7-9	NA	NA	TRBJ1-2	TGTGCCAGCAGCCTAGGGCAGGGCTATGGCTACACCTTC	CASSLGQGYGYTF
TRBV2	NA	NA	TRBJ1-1	TGTGCCAGCGGGGACGGGAACACTGAAGCTTTCTTT	CASGDGNTEAFF
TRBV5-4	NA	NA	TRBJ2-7	TGTGCCAGCAGCCTCGGAACAGACTACGAGCAGTACTTC	CASSLGTDYEQYF
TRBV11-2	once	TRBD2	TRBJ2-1	TGTGCCAGCAGCTTAGATGGGTCCGGCGGGAGGGCATACAATGAGCAGTTCTTC	CASSLDGSGGRAYNEQFF
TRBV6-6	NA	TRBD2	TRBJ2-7	TGTGCCAGCAAACCTAGTGATGGCGGGAGTAACTACGAGCAGTACTTC	CASKPSDGGSNYEQYF
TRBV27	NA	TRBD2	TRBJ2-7	TGTGCCAGCAGTGCGACTCGGGGGGGCGAGCAGTACTTC	CASSATRGGEQYF
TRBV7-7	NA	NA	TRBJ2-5	TGTGCCAGCAGCTTAATCGATGACGGGGCCCAGTACTTC	CASSLIDDGAQYF
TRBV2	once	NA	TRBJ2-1	TGTGCCAGCAGTGAAGCTCTCCTAGTTCCTGAGCAGTTCTTC	CASSEALLVPEQFF
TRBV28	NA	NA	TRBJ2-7	TGTGCCAGCAGTTTGTTCCCTGAGGACGGTCCTCCCTACGAGCAGTACTTC	CASSLFPEDGPPYEQYF
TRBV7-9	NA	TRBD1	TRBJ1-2	TGTGCCAGCCCCGGGACAGGAGAAAATATCCGCTTC	CASPGTGENIRF
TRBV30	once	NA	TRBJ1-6	TGTGCCTGGAGCGTACTAAATAGCAATAATTCACCCCTCCACTTT	CAWSVLNSNNSPLHF
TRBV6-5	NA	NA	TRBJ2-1	TGTGCCAGCAAGGGGTCCTACTACAATGAGCAGTTCTTC	CASKGSYYNEQFF
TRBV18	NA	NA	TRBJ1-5	TGTGCCAGCTCACCCCCCCCCGGGTCCGAAGTCTTCCTGGGTCATCAGCCCCAGCATTTT	CASSPPPGSEVFLGHQPQHF
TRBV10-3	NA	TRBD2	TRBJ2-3	TGTGCCAACCTACCCGGGACTAGCGATCCAGATACGCAGTATTTT	CANLPGTSDPDTQYF
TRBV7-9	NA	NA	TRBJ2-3	TGTGCCAGCAGCCTGGTGGATAGCACAGATACGCAGTATTTT	CASSLVDSTDTQYF
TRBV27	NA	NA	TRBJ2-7	TGTGCCAGCAGTCAGTGGAGCCGACTGGCCTACGAGCAGTACTTC	CASSQWSRLAYEQYF
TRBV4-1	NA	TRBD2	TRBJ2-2	TGCGCCAGCAGCACCCAAAGGGTAGCGGGGGGCGGGGAGCTGTTTTTT	CASSTQRVAGGGELFF
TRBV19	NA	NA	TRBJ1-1	TGTGCCAGTAGGATGGAGAACACTGAAGCTTTCTTT	CASRMENTEAFF
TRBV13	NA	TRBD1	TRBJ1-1	TGTGCCAGCAGCTCGGGACAGGGAGGCACTGAAGCTTTCTTT	CASSSGQGGTEAFF
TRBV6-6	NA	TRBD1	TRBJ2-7	TGTGCCAGCAGTCCCGAACCGGGACAGGAGCCTTACGAGCAGTACTTC	CASSPEPGQEPYEQYF
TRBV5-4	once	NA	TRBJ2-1	TGTGCCAGCAGCTTCCAGGGAGGGGGTGAGCAGTTCTTC	CASSFQGGGEQFF
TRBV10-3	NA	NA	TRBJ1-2	TGTGCCATCAGTGACTGGTCCGGGGGCATGGGAGGCTACACCTTC	CAISDWSGGMGGYTF
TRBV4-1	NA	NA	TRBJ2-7	TGCGCCAGCAGCCAAGAACCGGGACAACTATACGAGCAGTACTTC	CASSQEPGQLYEQYF
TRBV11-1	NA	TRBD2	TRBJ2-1	TGTGCCAGCAGCTTGACCGGGACTAACTACAATGAGCAGTTCTTC	CASSLTGTNYNEQFF
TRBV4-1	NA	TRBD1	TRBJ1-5	TGCGCCAGCAGCCAAGTTCAGGGGGAGGGTCAGCCCCAGCATTTT	CASSQVQGEGQPQHF
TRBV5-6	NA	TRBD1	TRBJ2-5	TGTGCCAGCAGCCAAGACCACAGGGGCGATACACAAGAGACCCAGTACTTC	CASSQDHRGDTQETQYF
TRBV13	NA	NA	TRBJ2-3	TGTGCCAGCAGCTCCTCAAGCGTTGCTCCGAGGTACACAGATACGCAGTATTTT	CASSSSSVAPRYTDTQYF
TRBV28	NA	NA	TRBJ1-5	TGTGCCAGCAGTTTATGGGCAGGGACTCAGCCCCAGCATTTT	CASSLWAGTQPQHF